The text below deals with one TCR beta chain. Its antigen remains undetermined. No base-level quality is on record; no much larger clone is a single base apart. This sample is part of a study of shared clonotypes between healthy human individuals (dated by TCRdb to 2018 to 2020). Turning to the overall study: The cohort comprised a couple of women and a few men aged 18 to 49 years. To increase sequencing depth and limit assay-specific biases, different laboratories used diverse techniques to prepare libraries and sequence TCR repertoires. To estimate repertoire size and how much clonotypes are shared between individuals, the study performed deep sequencing of blood TCR repertoires from five healthy adults. For each donor, three plates each were used for CD4 naive and CD4 memory, two plates were used for CD8 naive, and one plate was used for CD8 memory. Each donor's leukapheresis produced roughly between roughly 0.85 and 9.5 billion PBMCs.

CD8 naive samples were CD45RO-negative cells positively selected for CCR7, giving a CD45RA+CCR7+ population that excluded TemRA cells. Donors were healthy HIV-negative adults with no recently reported acute infections or vaccinations. Every donor was a Caucasian adult residing in Nashville, Tennessee, USA. After blood collection by leukapheresis, PBMCs were isolated using Ficoll-Histopaque density gradient centrifugation and then cryopreserved in the vapor phase of liquid nitrogen. Analytical flow cytometry was used to check the purity and quantity of each magnetically sorted T cell population. Genomic DNA was isolated from every sorted fraction and measured by UV absorbance on a Nanodrop 2000c. Overall study outcomes, separate from this receptor: Naive subsets generally had larger estimated clonotype richness than memory subsets did. Pairwise subsampling led to the expectation that sequencing depth would affect the degree of clonotype sharing among donors. Sampling was restricted to blood, and TCR repertoires in tissue are likely to differ from TCR repertoires in blood. Sharing across a few donors was observed for around 4.8% of naive CD4, 3.5% of naive CD8, 2% to 2.5% of memory CD4, and roughly 0.43% of memory CD8 clonotypes. Even with the large sequencing depth, rarefaction of the sorted-subset datasets indicated that sequencing was incomplete. Because the study included a small number of donors, the genetic and exposure-history diversity represented was limited. Compared with non-shared clonotypes, clonotypes shared by all four sorted-subset donors had higher generation probabilities.

For CDR1 and CDR2, the germline V gene lists SQVTM and ANQGSEA. Its CDR3 holds 14 amino acids, cysteine through phenylalanine. Only CDR3 DNA remains: 42 bases, in frame from the first base. Cut back by 5 bases and 0 bases, the V and J ends lie 14 bases apart. TCR CDR3 regions were amplified from genomic DNA by multiplex PCR using the deep immunoSEQ assay. Genomic DNA extracted from each cell subset was distributed evenly over all wells of several immunoSEQ 96-well plates, and each plate served as one replicate. For sorted subsets, around 0.2 ug of genomic DNA, equivalent to around 30,000 T cell genomes, went into each replicate PCR. Purified libraries were measured with a Qubit 3.0 fluorometer, size-checked on a Bioanalyzer 2100, and measured again with the KAPA Library Quantification kit. Every immunoSEQ 96-well plate was sequenced on a dedicated single-read 150-cycle Illumina NextSeq 550 flow cell. Turning to the authors' computational methods: Because the immunoSEQ output held only junctional sequences and lacked quality scores, the filtering could not match the filtering applied to full-length reads. Sequences were annotated with PyIR, a Python wrapper for IgBLAST v1.9, and V/J genes and CDR3 were assigned using IMGT germline references. Reads were filtered out if the reads had weak V/J assignments (E-value above 1e-6), no CDR3, stop codons, out-of-frame junctions, or ambiguous translated residues. V3J clonotypes were defined as sequences sharing an identical inferred V gene, J gene, and CDR3 amino acid sequence. Percentage overlap between repertoires was computed as shared unique clonotypes divided by the size of the smaller repertoire. Repertoire richness was assessed with RTK rarefaction, the Chao1 estimator, and Recon v2.1 estimates of unobserved clonotypes. For all TCRbeta clonotypes obtained by the gDNA method from several donors, generation probabilities were computed with OLGA. Drawn from immuneACCESS, this table holds only the in-frame rearrangements with V and J called that TCRdb kept. Clones are partly lost; checked studies trace under half to an unresolved V gene and leave the rest unexplained. V and J calls and clone size come straight from that table; D and trimming were deduced from the DNA. The sample profile shows about 2.1 million clones; roughly 91% of them were found once. The ten largest clonotypes hold 1.5% to 2% of the sample.

Source material: naive CD8+ T cells from PBMCs. In the paper's terms, the cell subset or site label means: CD45RA+CCR7+. The rearranged segments are TRBV29-1 and TRBJ2-7; the D region possibly corresponds to TRBD2 (5 bases align). This TCR came from a man aged 18 to 29 in good health. Some clones in this sample may be carry-over from other donors' samples. The bases read TGCAGCGTTTCCTTAGCGACGAGCTCCTACGAGCAGTACTTC. Its translation reads: CSVSLATSSYEQYF.